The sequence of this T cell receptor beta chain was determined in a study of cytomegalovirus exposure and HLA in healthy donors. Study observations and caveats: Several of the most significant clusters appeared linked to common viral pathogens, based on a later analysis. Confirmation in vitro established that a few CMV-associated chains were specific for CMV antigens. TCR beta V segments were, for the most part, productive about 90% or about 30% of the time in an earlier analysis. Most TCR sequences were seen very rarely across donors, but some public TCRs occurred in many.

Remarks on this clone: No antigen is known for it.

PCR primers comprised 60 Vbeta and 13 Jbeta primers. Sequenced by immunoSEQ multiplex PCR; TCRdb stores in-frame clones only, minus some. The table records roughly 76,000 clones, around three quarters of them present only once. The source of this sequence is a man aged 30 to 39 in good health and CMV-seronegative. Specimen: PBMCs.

CDR3: CSVGTGGTYEQYF. The CDR3 bases are TGCAGCGTGGGGACAGGGGGAACCTACGAGCAGTACTTC. The rearrangement joins TRBV29-1 to TRBJ2-7; 11 bases fit TRBD1. Per the germline V gene, CDR1 is SQVTM and CDR2 is ANQGSEA. The CDR3 covers 13 residues. With 6 bases clipped from V and 2 bases from J, the junction kept 3 bases outside the gene matches.